This T cell receptor beta chain originates from a study of blood T cells in healthy people across ages. V was shortened by 0 bases and J by 6 bases, with 7 bases between the two germline ends. Germline lookup yields CDR1 SGDLS and CDR2 YYNGEE. CDR3 length: 13 amino acids. A J-beta primer mix and a sample-barcoded 5' primer were used in a second PCR of about 7 to 12 cycles. TCRdb fed the 5' RACE reads into MiXCR, producing one record per CDR3 protein. The table records 450,000 to 700,000 distinct CDR3 sequences, roughly a quarter of them present only once. The sequenced material came from blood. The TCR sequence derives from a woman between 65 and 79 years old in good health. This chain connects TRBV9 to TRBJ2-1; D unclear. The CDR3 DNA reads TGTGCCAGCAGCGTAGATCCGGGCAATGAGCAGTTCTTC. Translating it yields CASSVDPGNEQFF.